This T cell receptor beta chain was sequenced during a study of T cells in Graves' hyperthyroidism and ophthalmopathy. Diagnosing involved the use of clinical symptoms, serum thyroxine and TRAb, thyroid ultrasound and orbital computed tomography. This clonotype was recorded at least ten times. Amplification targeted TCR beta CDR3 regions from RNA transcripts. The TCR CDR3 was amplified in a first-round RT-PCR using the HTBI primer set. TCRdb used MiXCR to reprocess the multiplex PCR reads, holding one entry per CDR3 protein. Of about 380,000 distinct CDR3 sequences in the sample, approximately 15% were seen once. The receptor comes from a woman aged 25 to 39 with Graves' ophthalmopathy. Material for sequencing was blood.

As DNA, the CDR3 is TGTGCCAGCAGAAACCGGGCAGGAACCTACGAGCAGTACTTC. Residues: CASRNRAGTYEQYF. The chain joins TRBV28 to TRBJ2-7; D is unresolved. CDR1 is MDHEN, CDR2 SYDVKM, per germline. Trimming shortened V by 6 bases and J by 2 bases, and 14 bases separated the two germline ends. The CDR3 length is 14 residues.